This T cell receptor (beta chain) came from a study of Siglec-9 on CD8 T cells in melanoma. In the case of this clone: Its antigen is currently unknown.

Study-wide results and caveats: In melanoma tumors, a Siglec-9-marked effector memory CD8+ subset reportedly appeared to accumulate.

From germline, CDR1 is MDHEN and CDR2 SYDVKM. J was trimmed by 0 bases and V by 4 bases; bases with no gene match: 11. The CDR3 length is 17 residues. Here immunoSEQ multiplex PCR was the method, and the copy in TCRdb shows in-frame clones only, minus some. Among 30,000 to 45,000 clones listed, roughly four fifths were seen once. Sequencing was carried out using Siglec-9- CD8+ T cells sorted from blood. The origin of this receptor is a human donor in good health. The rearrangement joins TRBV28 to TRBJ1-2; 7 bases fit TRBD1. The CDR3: CASSSRQGATANYGYTF. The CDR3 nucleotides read TGTGCCAGCAGTTCACGACAGGGCGCTACAGCTAACTATGGCTACACCTTC.